This passage covers 22 T cell receptor beta chains from one sample sequenced in a study of control samples from healthy donors and cancer patients. Some clones are missing from TCRdb's copy, which holds only in-frame ones; the method was immunoSEQ multiplex PCR. The table lists about 39,000 clones, roughly 85% of them singletons. Sequencing was carried out using blood. Receptor source: a man in his sixties in good health.

This sequence joins TRBV14 and TRBJ1-1; D is ambiguous. V was clipped by 3 bases and J by 9 bases, with 11 bases between them. CDR3 length equals 12 residues. Germline CDR1 and CDR2: SGHDN and FVKESK. The CDR3 loop is CASSQGGRKAFF. The CDR3 DNA is TGTGCCAGCAGCCAGGGAGGGAGGAAAGCTTTCTTT.

V and J are TRBV9 and TRBJ2-1; no clear D. With 0 bases removed from V and 8 bases from J, the gap between germline ends came to 9 bases. The CDR3 spans 13 residues. Germline V gene lookup returns CDR1 SGDLS and CDR2 YYNGEE. The CDR3 coding sequence is TGTGCCAGCAGCGTAGTTCTCGACGATGAGCAGTTCTTC. Translation: CASSVVLDDEQFF.

The CDR3 spells CASSQGSGTEAFF. The CDR3, as DNA: TGCGCCAGCAGCCAAGGGTCGGGTACTGAAGCTTTCTTT. The rearrangement joins TRBV4-3 to TRBJ1-1; no reliable D call. The germline V gene encodes CDR1 LGHNA and CDR2 YSLEER. Trimming left V 1 base short and J 5 bases short, with 8 bases between. The CDR3 loop spans 13 amino acids.

The gene calls are TRBV19 and TRBJ1-1, with D possibly matching TRBD1 (6 bases). This CDR3 contains 12 residues. V lost 9 bases to trimming and J lost 4 bases, with 12 bases between them. Germline values: CDR1 LNHDA, CDR2 SQIVND (reference sequence). The CDR3 sequence is CASQGGGTEAFF. The DNA of the CDR3 is TGTGCCAGCCAAGGAGGGGGCACTGAAGCTTTCTTT.

This sequence joins TRBV27 and TRBJ1-6, with 8 nucleotides matching TRBD1. V was pared by 6 bases and J by 8 bases, with 15 bases of the junction left unmatched. The CDR3 totals 17 residues. The germline gives CDR1 MNHEY, CDR2 SMNVEV (reference sequence). For the CDR3, the DNA is TGTGCCAGCAGCCTATTTTCGGGACAGGATGGGGATTCACCCCTCCACTTT. It codes for CASSLFSGQDGDSPLHF.

V gene TRBV14 combines with J gene TRBJ2-6; the D is unclear. Trimming left V 0 bases short and J 2 bases short, with 8 bases between. The germline V gene encodes CDR1 SGHDN and CDR2 FVKESK. The CDR3 is 16 amino acids. The CDR3 sequence is CASSQERGTGANVLTF. The CDR3 nucleotides read TGTGCCAGCAGCCAAGAAAGAGGTACTGGGGCCAACGTCCTGACTTTC. Complete variable domain (other parts from reference TRBV14 and TRBJ2-6): EAGVTQFPSHSVIEKGQTVTLRCDPISGHDNLYWYRRVMGKEIKFLLHFVKESKQDESGMPNNRFLAERTGGTYSTLKVQPAELEDSGVYFCASSQERGTGANVLTFGAGSRLTVL.

V usage is TRBV2 and J usage is TRBJ2-6; D unclear. The V and J ends lost 11 bases and 2 bases respectively, with 10 bases between them. The CDR3 extends over 13 amino acids. CDR1 and CDR2 from the germline V gene are SNHLY and FYNNEI. CDR3: CASGIAGANVLTF. The CDR3 DNA is TGTGCCTCGGGCATTGCTGGGGCCAACGTCCTGACTTTC.

This chain links TRBV12-5 with TRBJ2-2, with D perhaps being TRBD1 or TRBD2 (5 bases each). Germline CDR1 LGHNT, CDR2 FRNRAP. V shed 1 base and J shed 5 bases, with 11 bases lying between them. The CDR3 spans 15 residues. The CDR3 DNA reads as TGTGCTAGTGGTTTGGGGGGACCGGGGACCGGGGAGCTGTTTTTT. Translating it yields CASGLGGPGTGELFF. Complete variable domain (other parts from reference TRBV12-5 and TRBJ2-2): DARVTQTPRHKVTEMGQEVTMRCQPILGHNTVFWYRQTMMQGLELLAYFRNRAPLDDSGMPKDRFSAEMPDATLATLKIQPSEPRDSAVYFCASGLGGPGTGELFFGEGSRLTVL.

The chain employs TRBV25-1 and TRBJ1-2, with 7 bases fitting TRBD1. The ends lost 1 base at V and 0 bases at J; junction bases unmatched: 5. This CDR3 comprises 16 residues. Germline V gene data show CDR1 as MGHDK and CDR2 as SYGVNS. The CDR3 is CASSESGQLANYGYTF. The CDR3 DNA reads as TGTGCCAGCAGTGAATCGGGACAGTTAGCTAACTATGGCTACACCTTC.

The chain employs TRBV29-1 and TRBJ1-1; 9 bases are a match to TRBD1. Germline V lookup: CDR1 SQVTM, CDR2 ANQGSEA. J lost 6 bases, V lost 6 bases, and 8 bases had no gene match. The CDR3 has 13 residues. Here the CDR3 DNA reads TGCAGCGTGGCAACAGGGGGCGCATCTGAAGCTTTCTTT. This encodes CSVATGGASEAFF.

This clone came up a few times. The rearrangement joins TRBV19 to TRBJ2-2; D might be TRBD2 (6 bases). Germline loops: CDR1 LNHDA, CDR2 SQIVND (reference sequence). The CDR3 sequence is 17 residues long. V lost 3 bases and J 4 bases, leaving 18 bases between the germline ends. CDR3 in DNA: TGTGCCAGTAGTATGGGACTCCCGGGGATGCGCACCGGGGAGCTGTTTTTT. This gives the protein CASSMGLPGMRTGELFF.

The genes are TRBV2 and TRBJ1-5; D uncertain. This CDR3 region has 13 residues. Germline CDR1 and CDR2: SNHLY and FYNNEI. Trimming stripped 2 bases from V and 3 bases from J, with 5 bases between. Here the CDR3 reads CASSEINNQPQHF. The CDR3 bases are TGTGCCAGCAGTGAAATCAACAATCAGCCCCAGCATTTT.

This clone was recorded only once. V usage is TRBV3-1 (or the pseudogene TRBV3-2) and J usage is TRBJ2-5; D gene ambiguous. Per the germline V gene, CDR1 is LGHDT and CDR2 is YNNKEL (reference sequence). Trimming took 4 bases from V and 7 from J, leaving 19 bases between them. This CDR3 is 15 amino acids long. The CDR3 nucleotides read TGTGCCAGCAGCCGCCCGAGGCAGGCTGGTGGGACCCAGTACTTC. Translated: CASSRPRQAGGTQYF.

The chain recombines TRBV4-3 with TRBJ2-5, with a weak D call TRBD1 (7 bases). The CDR3 spans 20 residues. Germline CDR1 and CDR2: LGHNA and YSLEER. Trimming pared 1 base from V and 2 bases from J, leaving 26 bases between. DNA for the CDR3: TGCGCCAGCAGCCAAGGGAGAGGAGGGATTGCAGGGGGGACTCAAGAGACCCAGTACTTC. The encoded protein is CASSQGRGGIAGGTQETQYF.

CDR3 residues: CAISETERYTEAFF. DNA of the CDR3: TGTGCCATCAGTGAAACGGAGAGGTACACTGAAGCTTTCTTT. The genes are TRBV10-3 and TRBJ1-1, with D hard to call. Germline loops: CDR1 ENHRY, CDR2 SYGVKD. V was trimmed by 3 bases and J by 3 bases, leaving 11 bases between them. CDR3 size: 14 residues.

The chain links TRBV6-5 to TRBJ1-6; possibly TRBD1 for D (6 bases). Germline V CDR1 and CDR2: MNHEY, SVGAGI. This CDR3 comprises 15 residues. Trimming shortened V by 5 bases and J by 7 bases, and 15 bases separated the two germline ends. The chain's CDR3 is CASSPLTGPNSPLHF. The CDR3, as DNA: TGTGCCAGCAGTCCCTTAACAGGGCCCAATTCACCCCTCCACTTT.

This rearrangement joins TRBV6-5 to TRBJ2-7, with TRBD1 identical over 7 bases. Germline CDR1 MNHEY, CDR2 SVGAGI. This CDR3 spans 13 amino acids. With 6 bases clipped from V and 7 bases from J, the junction kept 9 bases outside the gene matches. The CDR3: CASSREGGREQYF. The CDR3 DNA is TGTGCCAGCAGCCGCGAAGGGGGCAGAGAGCAGTACTTC.

The genes are TRBV9 and TRBJ2-3; 11 bases are a match to TRBD2. CDR3 length: 17 amino acids. Germline V gene data show CDR1 as SGDLS and CDR2 as YYNGEE. V was pared by 6 bases and J by 6 bases, with 15 bases of the junction left unmatched. The CDR3 spells CASTVGTLAGGRDTQYF. CDR3 bases: TGTGCCAGCACCGTCGGTACCCTAGCGGGGGGTAGGGATACGCAGTATTTT.

The chain recombines TRBV7-2 with TRBJ1-2, with a possible D match to TRBD1 (5 bases). CDR1 is SGHTA, CDR2 FQGNSA, per germline. The CDR3 totals 13 residues. With 4 bases removed from V and 5 bases from J, the gap between germline ends came to 11 bases. In DNA form, the CDR3 reads TGTGCCAGCAGCTCGGGACGGCCTTATGGCTACACCTTC. Translated: CASSSGRPYGYTF.

V usage is TRBV30 and J usage is TRBJ2-2; 7 bases are a match to TRBD2. Germline CDR1 GTSNPN, CDR2 SVGIG (reference sequence). This CDR3 has 15 amino acids. The J segment lost 7 bases and the V segment lost 2 bases, leaving 10 bases of the junction unmatched. CDR3 sequence: CAWSRWEGRIGELFF. DNA of the CDR3: TGTGCCTGGAGTCGGTGGGAGGGCCGGATCGGGGAGCTGTTTTTT.

The chain links TRBV15 to TRBJ2-7; unclear D gene. This CDR3 contains 18 residues. V dropped 0 bases and J dropped 0 bases, with 18 bases sitting between them. Germline CDR1 and CDR2: LNHNV and YYDKDF (reference sequence). CDR3 protein: CATSRDPLSAARSYEQYF. CDR3 nucleotide sequence: TGTGCCACCAGCAGAGATCCCTTATCCGCGGCCCGCTCCTACGAGCAGTACTTC.

This clone was observed a single time. The V and J genes are TRBV5-4 and TRBJ2-3; a possible D gene is TRBD2 (6 bases). Trimming removed 5 bases from V and 4 bases from J, with 11 bases in between. Germline assignment: CDR1 SGHNT and CDR2 YYREEE (reference sequence). The CDR3 has 13 residues. Here the CDR3 DNA reads TGTGCCAGCAGAGCGAGGAGGGCAGATACGCAGTATTTT. Residues: CASRARRADTQYF.